This TCR beta chain was documented in a study of vaccination effects on CD4 cells after COVID-19. Findings and limits, study-wide: Common cold coronavirus cross-reactivity was shown by only 1 of 255 vaccine-induced clones in healthy vaccinees.

Generated by immunoSEQ multiplex PCR, the TCRdb table keeps only in-frame clones and is missing some. The sample gives about 73,000 clones, about four fifths of which show up once; around 2.9% is in the top ten. The ends lost 5 bases at V and 4 bases at J; junction bases unmatched: 6. Germline assignment: CDR1 SGHTA and CDR2 FQGTGA. The CDR3 is made up of 14 amino acids. Prior to sequencing, the ViraFEST assay stimulated PBMC with viral peptide pools, which expanded the antigen-specific CD4+ T cells. Following 10 days of culture, CD4+ T cells were isolated. Vaccinees lacked prior SARS-CoV-2 infection and tested negative for nucleocapsid antibodies. Remarks on this clone: Its antigen is currently unknown.

The sequence came from a human donor who received a COVID-19 vaccine. Here the sequenced sample was CD4+ T cells from PBMCs cultured with HCoV-NL63 spike peptides, taken before COVID-19 vaccination. The chain is built from TRBV7-3 and TRBJ1-1, with TRBD1 matching over 8 bases. CDR3 amino acids: CASSQRQGSTEAFF. Here the CDR3 DNA reads TGTGCCAGCAGCCAAAGACAGGGGAGCACTGAAGCTTTCTTT. The full variable domain, its missing parts supplied by reference TRBV7-3 and TRBJ1-1, is GAGVSQTPSNKVTEKGKYVELRCDPISGHTALYWYRQSLGQGPEFLIYFQGTGAADDSGLPNDRFFAVRPEGSVSTLKIQRTERGDSAVYLCASSQRQGSTEAFFGQGTRLTVV.